What follows are 18 T cell receptor beta chains derived from one specimen sequenced in a study of identifying expanded T cells in peripheral blood. Assay used: immunoSEQ multiplex PCR; TCRdb lists only in-frame clones, some missing. The sample records about 52,000 clones, 82% being singletons. Specimen: blood. All receptors derive from a person aged 18 to 69 in good health.

This clone came up a few times. This chain uses TRBV14 with TRBJ2-2, with D hard to call. The CDR3 is 14 residues long. Trimming stripped 3 bases from V and 8 bases from J, with 13 bases between. Germline V gene data show CDR1 as SGHDN and CDR2 as FVKESK. The CDR3 loop reads CASSQVYGAGELFF. Written as DNA, the CDR3 is TGTGCCAGCAGCCAGGTCTACGGCGCTGGGGAGCTGTTTTTT.

This chain connects TRBV6-5 to TRBJ1-6, with a tentative D call TRBD1 (5 bases). The CDR3 spans 14 residues. Germline values: CDR1 MNHEY, CDR2 SVGAGI. Trimming removed 7 bases from V and 6 bases from J, with 13 bases in between. The CDR3, as DNA: TGTGCCAGCAAACGAGACAGAGTTAATTCACCCCTCCACTTT. This encodes CASKRDRVNSPLHF.

The V gene is TRBV5-1, the J gene TRBJ2-7; 9 bases align to TRBD1. The CDR3 is 15 amino acids. V shed 0 bases and J 6 bases; nucleotides not matched to a gene: 7. Looked up from germline, CDR1 is SGHRS and CDR2 is YFSETQ. For the CDR3, the DNA is TGCGCCAGCAGCTTGGGGTGGGGACAGGGAGGCGAGCAGTACTTC. It translates to CASSLGWGQGGEQYF.

This clone was recorded a few times. The V call is TRBV6-5, the J call TRBJ2-7; TRBD2 matches 13 bases. V shed 2 bases, J shed 7 bases, and the junction held 5 bases outside the gene matches. Germline CDR1 is MNHEY and CDR2 is SVGAGI. This CDR3 has 15 amino acids. CDR3 coding DNA: TGTGCCAGCAGTTACCGGACTAGCGGGAGAGGAGAGCAGTACTTC. This encodes CASSYRTSGRGEQYF.

In its sample, this clone was seen once. This chain connects TRBV6-6 to TRBJ2-7, with 7 nucleotides matching TRBD1. Trimming cost V 2 bases and J 4 bases; bases outside gene matches: 8. This CDR3 is built from 15 residues. Germline assignment: CDR1 MNHNY and CDR2 SVGAGI (reference sequence). CDR3 in amino acids: CASSYPTRGQYEQYF. The CDR3 region has the DNA TGTGCCAGCAGTTACCCGACAAGGGGGCAGTACGAGCAGTACTTC.

This rearrangement joins TRBV11-2 to TRBJ2-1; no definite D call. Germline lookup yields CDR1 SGHAT and CDR2 FQNNGV. Trimming removed 1 base from V and 5 bases from J, with 12 bases in between. The CDR3 consists of 15 residues. As DNA, the CDR3 is TGTGCCAGCAGCTTAGGGTCGACAAAGAACAATGAGCAGTTCTTC. It encodes CASSLGSTKNNEQFF. The full variable domain, rest sourced from reference TRBV11-2 and TRBJ2-1, is EAGVAQSPRYKIIEKRQSVAFWCNPISGHATLYWYQQILGQGPKLLIQFQNNGVVDDSQLPKDRFSAERLKGVDSTLKIQPAKLEDSAVYLCASSLGSTKNNEQFFGPGTRLTVL.

The chain joins TRBV5-6 to TRBJ2-1; 8 positions match TRBD1. The CDR3 extends over 18 amino acids. The germline V gene encodes CDR1 SGHDT and CDR2 YYEEEE. J lost 0 bases, V lost 3 bases, and 11 bases had no gene match. The CDR3 DNA reads TGTGCCAGCAGCTCGACTAGGACAGGGCTGAGCTCCTACAATGAGCAGTTCTTC. Its translation is CASSSTRTGLSSYNEQFF.

The genes are TRBV27 and TRBJ2-1, with D possibly TRBD2 on 6 matching bases. CDR1 is MNHEY and CDR2 is SMNVEV in the germline V gene (reference sequence). Between the trimmed V and J ends, which lost 3 bases and 6 bases, there was a span of 12 bases. The CDR3 contains 14 residues. The CDR3: CASSFHSGGNEQFF. Written as DNA, the CDR3 is TGTGCCAGCAGTTTCCACTCCGGGGGCAATGAGCAGTTCTTC.

The chain is built from TRBV7-2 and TRBJ2-7; D possibly corresponds to TRBD1 (6 bases). Germline loops: CDR1 SGHTA, CDR2 FQGNSA. This CDR3 contains 14 residues. Trimming shortened V by 8 bases and J by 0 bases, and 14 bases separated the two germline ends. CDR3 bases: TGTGCCAGCGTGCTGGGACACAGCTCCTACGAGCAGTACTTC. This gives the protein CASVLGHSSYEQYF. The full variable domain, with the rest looked up from reference TRBV7-2 and TRBJ2-7, is GAGVSQSPSNKVTEKGKDVELRCDPISGHTALYWYRQSLGQGLEFLIYFQGNSAPDKSGLPSDRFSAERTGGSVSTLTIQRTQQEDSAVYLCASVLGHSSYEQYFGPGTRLTVT.

This chain connects TRBV30 to TRBJ2-7; D unresolved. The V gene lost 2 bases and the J gene lost 5 bases, with 4 bases spanning the gap. This CDR3 spans 10 amino acids. Per the germline V gene, CDR1 is GTSNPN and CDR2 is SVGIG (reference sequence). DNA of the CDR3: TGTGCCTGGAGTAACGACGAGCAGTACTTC. This sequence encodes CAWSNDEQYF. Combining the CDR3 with reference TRBV30 and TRBJ2-7 gives the whole variable domain SQTIHQWPATLVQPVGSPLSLECTVEGTSNPNLYWYRQAAGRGLQLLFYSVGIGQISSEVPQNLSASRPQDRQFILSSKKLLLSDSGFYLCAWSNDEQYFGPGTRLTVT.

V usage is TRBV5-1 and J usage is TRBJ1-4, with 9 positions matching TRBD1. Germline CDR1 SGHRS, CDR2 YFSETQ. This CDR3 spans 13 amino acids. The J segment lost 8 bases and the V segment lost 2 bases, leaving 1 base of the junction unmatched. This CDR3 is CASSFGTGEKLFF. The CDR3 DNA reads TGCGCCAGCAGCTTCGGGACAGGGGAAAAACTGTTTTTT.

V is TRBV4-1 and J is TRBJ2-5; 8 nucleotides agree with TRBD2. With V trimmed by 1 base and J by 4 bases, 8 bases remained unmatched. Germline loops: CDR1 MGHRA, CDR2 YSYEKL. The CDR3 is 16 amino acids. In nucleotides, the CDR3 is TGCGCCAGCAGCCAAGTTGCGGGAGGAGGGGGAGAGACCCAGTACTTC. This codes for CASSQVAGGGGETQYF.

This rearrangement joins TRBV19 to TRBJ2-1; 8 bases line up with TRBD1. From germline, CDR1 is LNHDA and CDR2 SQIVND (reference sequence). There are 15 residues in the CDR3. With V trimmed by 5 bases and J by 2 bases, 5 bases remained unmatched. DNA of the CDR3: TGTGCCAGTAGTTACGGACAGGGTCCCTACAATGAGCAGTTCTTC. Its protein product is CASSYGQGPYNEQFF.

V is TRBV7-3 and J is TRBJ2-1, with TRBD2 identical over 10 bases. Germline V gene sequence: CDR1 SGHTA, CDR2 FQGTGA. Unmatched junction bases numbered 12, after V lost 5 bases and J lost 8 bases. The CDR3 runs to 16 residues. The CDR3 DNA sequence: TGTGCCAGCAGCGTAGGGGGTTCGACTAGCGGGTATGAGCAGTTCTTC. Translated, it gives CASSVGGSTSGYEQFF. Complete variable domain (other parts from reference TRBV7-3 and TRBJ2-1): GAGVSQTPSNKVTEKGKYVELRCDPISGHTALYWYRQSLGQGPEFLIYFQGTGAADDSGLPNDRFFAVRPEGSVSTLKIQRTERGDSAVYLCASSVGGSTSGYEQFFGPGTRLTVL.

This clone was counted once. V is TRBV7-9 and J is TRBJ2-3, with D maybe TRBD2 (6 bases). Looked up from germline, CDR1 is SEHNR and CDR2 is FQNEAQ (reference sequence). CDR3 size: 15 residues. With 3 bases removed from V and 0 bases from J, the gap between germline ends came to 10 bases. The CDR3 region is CASSFGRGSTDTQYF. The DNA of the CDR3 is TGTGCCAGCAGCTTTGGGCGGGGAAGCACAGATACGCAGTATTTT. Full variable domain (rest looked up from reference TRBV7-9 and TRBJ2-3): DTGVSQNPRHKITKRGQNVTFRCDPISEHNRLYWYRQTLGQGPEFLTYFQNEAQLEKSRLLSDRFSAERPKGSFSTLEIQRTEQGDSAMYLCASSFGRGSTDTQYFGPGTRLTVL.

The gene calls are TRBV5-1 and TRBJ1-1, with TRBD1 matching 10 bases. Trimming cost V 0 bases and J 6 bases; bases outside gene matches: 2. Germline assignment: CDR1 SGHRS and CDR2 YFSETQ. The CDR3 length is 14 residues. Written as DNA, the CDR3 is TGCGCCAGCAGCTTGGGACAGGGGGCCTCTGAAGCTTTCTTT. It encodes CASSLGQGASEAFF.

The chain combines TRBV6-5 with TRBJ2-7; either TRBD1 or TRBD2 may supply D (5 bases each). Per germline, CDR1 MNHEY and CDR2 SVGAGI. The V end was cut by 5 bases, the J end by 1 base, with 15 bases between. The CDR3 has 15 residues. The DNA for the CDR3 is TGTGCCAGCAGTAGGGACCAGAAGACGTCCTACGAGCAGTACTTC. This sequence encodes CASSRDQKTSYEQYF.

The chain recombines TRBV15 with TRBJ1-1, with D unclear. Per germline, CDR1 LNHNV and CDR2 YYDKDF (reference sequence). The germline V and J ends were trimmed by 4 bases and 3 bases, with 9 bases remaining between them. The CDR3 has 13 amino acids. This chain's CDR3 is CATSTSRDTEAFF. The CDR3 nucleotides read TGTGCCACCAGCACTTCAAGGGACACTGAAGCTTTCTTT.